The text below deals with one T cell receptor beta chain. Its antigen remains unidentified. One base away there is no much larger clone; base qualities are not given. This sample was taken from a study of cytomegalovirus exposure and HLA in healthy donors (dated by TCRdb to between 2016 and 2019). Regarding the complete study: The roughly 670 repertoires of the first cohort and the 120 or so validation repertoires were produced on the same platform, according to a later analysis. The aim of the study was to test whether cataloging public T cell receptors could identify signatures of past pathogen exposure. Along with the approximately 700-subject first cohort, a separate validation cohort of over a hundred different subjects was used. High-throughput TCR immunosequencing, statistical association of individual TCRs with disease status, and machine learning were combined to predict cytomegalovirus infection status. General conclusions and limits of the study: Of the cluster scores, 90% to 95% were above 0 in a later analysis, which found that TCRs clustered in the first cohort also tended to co-occur in the roughly 130 validation repertoires. A later analysis lacked HLA typing for the validation cohort, so it scored co-occurrence in that cohort across all 110 or so repertoires. In vitro tests confirmed that a few of the cytomegalovirus-associated TCR beta chains recognize cytomegalovirus antigens. While some public TCRs were present in many individuals, most TCR sequences turned up only very rarely across donors. The classifier was reported to diagnose cytomegalovirus status with high specificity and sensitivity in both the original and validation cohorts. The authors suggested that the approach could potentially be generalized to other disease states and immunological phenotypes. A total of fewer than 200 TCR beta chains were listed by the study as associated with cytomegalovirus.

Separate from the approximately 670-subject first cohort, the validation cohort of 120 subjects was the group to which the donors belonged. CDR1 GTSNPN and CDR2 SVGIG were looked up in the germline V gene (reference sequence). The CDR3 numbers 12 residues from cysteine through phenylalanine. CDR3 DNA only is kept here, 36 bases in frame from base 1. V is pared back by 0 bases and J by 4 bases, with 4 bases lying between the germline termini. Receptor libraries were prepared by the immunoSEQ multiplex PCR assay. The authors' analysis ran thus. A statistical classification framework was built to diagnose cytomegalovirus status from the catalog of TCR beta chain sequences. TCRdb obtained this table from immuneACCESS and retained in-frame rearrangements with V and J assigned. These tables miss some clones; where compared with another copy, unresolved V genes account for less than half of the shortfall, and the remainder is unexplained. V and J calls and clone size come straight from that table; D and trimming were deduced from the DNA. In this sample the table shows tens of thousands of clones, roughly 94% of which occur a single time. The top ten clones comprise roughly 2.4% of the sample.

The specimen was PBMCs. The TCR comes from a man aged 18 to 29 in good health and CMV-seronegative. The chain couples TRBV30 to TRBJ1-3; no D gene is confidently identified. The DNA is as follows: TGTGCCTGGAGTGTACAAGGAAACACCATATATTTT. It is translated as CAWSVQGNTIYF. Reference TRBV30 and TRBJ1-3 proteins supply the regions before and after the CDR3; the full variable domain is: SQTIHQWPATLVQPVGSPLSLECTVEGTSNPNLYWYRQAAGRGLQLLFYSVGIGQISSEVPQNLSASRPQDRQFILSSKKLLLSDSGFYLCAWSVQGNTIYFGEGSWLTVV.